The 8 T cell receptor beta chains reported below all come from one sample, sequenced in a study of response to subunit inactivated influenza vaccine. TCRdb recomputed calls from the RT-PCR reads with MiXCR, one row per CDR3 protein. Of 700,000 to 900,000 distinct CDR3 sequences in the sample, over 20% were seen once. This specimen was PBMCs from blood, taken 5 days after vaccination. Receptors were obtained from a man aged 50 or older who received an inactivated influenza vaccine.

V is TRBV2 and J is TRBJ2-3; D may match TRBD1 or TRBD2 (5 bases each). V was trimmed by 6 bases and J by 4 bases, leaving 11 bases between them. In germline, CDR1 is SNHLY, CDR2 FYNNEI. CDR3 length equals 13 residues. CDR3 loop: CASRAGASDTQYF. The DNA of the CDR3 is TGTGCCAGCAGGGCCGGGGCATCAGATACGCAGTATTTT.

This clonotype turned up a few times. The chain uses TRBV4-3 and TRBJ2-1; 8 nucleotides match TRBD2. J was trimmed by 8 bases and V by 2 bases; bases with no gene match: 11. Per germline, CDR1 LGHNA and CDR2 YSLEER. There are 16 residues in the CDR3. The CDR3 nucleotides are TGCGCCAGCAGCCAAAAAGGGACTAGTCTGAACCATGAGCAGTTCTTC. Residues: CASSQKGTSLNHEQFF.

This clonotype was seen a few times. The CDR3 DNA sequence: TGCAGTGCTAGAGATGGTTGGGGAGGCCTTCAGCCCCAGCATTTT. It codes for CSARDGWGGLQPQHF. This chain links TRBV20-1 with TRBJ1-5; D gene ambiguous. V was pared by 0 bases and J by 6 bases, with 15 bases between. This CDR3 region has 15 residues. Germline V gene lookup returns CDR1 DFQATT and CDR2 SNEGSKA (reference sequence).

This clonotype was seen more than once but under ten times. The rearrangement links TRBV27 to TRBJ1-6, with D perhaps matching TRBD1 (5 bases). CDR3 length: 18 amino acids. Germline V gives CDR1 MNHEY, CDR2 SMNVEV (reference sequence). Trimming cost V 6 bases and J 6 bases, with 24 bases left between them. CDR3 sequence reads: CASSPIRGLTIGNSPLHF. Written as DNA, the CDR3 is TGTGCCAGCAGCCCTATCCGGGGACTGACGATAGGTAATTCACCCCTCCACTTT.

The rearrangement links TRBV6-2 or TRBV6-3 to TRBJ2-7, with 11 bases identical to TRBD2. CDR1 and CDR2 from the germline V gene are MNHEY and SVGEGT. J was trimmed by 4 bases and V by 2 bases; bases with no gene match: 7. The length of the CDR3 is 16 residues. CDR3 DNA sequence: TGTGCCAGCAGTTACGGTCGGACTAGCGGGTCGTACGAGCAGTACTTC. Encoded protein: CASSYGRTSGSYEQYF.

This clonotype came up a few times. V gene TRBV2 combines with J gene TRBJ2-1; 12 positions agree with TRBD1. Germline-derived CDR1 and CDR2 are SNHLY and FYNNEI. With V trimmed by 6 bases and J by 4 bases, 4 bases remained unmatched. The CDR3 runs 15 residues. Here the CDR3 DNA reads TGTGCCAGCAGGGGGACAGGGGGCGGGTACAATGAGCAGTTCTTC. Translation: CASRGTGGGYNEQFF.

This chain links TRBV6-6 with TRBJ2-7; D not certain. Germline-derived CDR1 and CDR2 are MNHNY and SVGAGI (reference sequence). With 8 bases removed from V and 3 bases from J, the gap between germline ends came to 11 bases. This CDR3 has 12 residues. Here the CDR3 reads CASRRSNYEQYF. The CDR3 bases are TGTGCCAGCCGACGCTCCAACTACGAGCAGTACTTC.

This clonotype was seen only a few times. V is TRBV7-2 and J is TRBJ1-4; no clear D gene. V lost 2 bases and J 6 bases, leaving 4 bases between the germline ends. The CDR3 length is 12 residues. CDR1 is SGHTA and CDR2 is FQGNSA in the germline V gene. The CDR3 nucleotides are TGTGCCAGCAGCTTAAACTATGAAAAACTGTTTTTT. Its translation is CASSLNYEKLFF.